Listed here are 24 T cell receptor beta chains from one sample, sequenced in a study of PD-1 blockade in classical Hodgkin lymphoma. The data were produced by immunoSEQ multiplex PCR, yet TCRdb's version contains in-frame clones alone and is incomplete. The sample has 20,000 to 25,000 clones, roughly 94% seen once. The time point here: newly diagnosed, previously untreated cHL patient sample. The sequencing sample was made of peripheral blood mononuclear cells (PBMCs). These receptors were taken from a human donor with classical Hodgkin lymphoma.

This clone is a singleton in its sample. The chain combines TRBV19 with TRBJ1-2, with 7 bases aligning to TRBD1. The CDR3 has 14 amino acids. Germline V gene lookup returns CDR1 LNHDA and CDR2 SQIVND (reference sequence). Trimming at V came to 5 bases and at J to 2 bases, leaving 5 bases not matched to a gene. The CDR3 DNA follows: TGTGCCAGTAGTGCTCAGACAGGGAACTATGGCTACACCTTC. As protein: CASSAQTGNYGYTF.

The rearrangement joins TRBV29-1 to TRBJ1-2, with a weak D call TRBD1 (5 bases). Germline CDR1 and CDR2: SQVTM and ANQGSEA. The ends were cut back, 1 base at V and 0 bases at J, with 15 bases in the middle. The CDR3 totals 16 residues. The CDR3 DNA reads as TGCAGCGTTGAAGGGTGGGGGTTCCCTTCTAACTATGGCTACACCTTC. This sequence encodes CSVEGWGFPSNYGYTF.

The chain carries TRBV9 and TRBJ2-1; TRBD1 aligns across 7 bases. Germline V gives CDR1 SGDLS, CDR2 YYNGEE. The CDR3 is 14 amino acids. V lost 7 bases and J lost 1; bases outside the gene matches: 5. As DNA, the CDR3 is TGTGCCAGCCGCGGACAGGAGTCCTACAATGAGCAGTTCTTC. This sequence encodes CASRGQESYNEQFF. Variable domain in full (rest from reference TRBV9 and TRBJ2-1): DSGVTQTPKHLITATGQRVTLRCSPRSGDLSVYWYQQSLDQGLQFLIQYYNGEERAKGNILERFSAQQFPDLHSELNLSSLELGDSALYFCASRGQESYNEQFFGPGTRLTVL.

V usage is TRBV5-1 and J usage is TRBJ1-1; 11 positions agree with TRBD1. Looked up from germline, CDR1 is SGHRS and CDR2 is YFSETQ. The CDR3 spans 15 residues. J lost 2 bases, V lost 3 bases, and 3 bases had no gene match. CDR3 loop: CASSSRTGGNTEAFF. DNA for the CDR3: TGCGCCAGCAGCTCGCGGACAGGGGGCAACACTGAAGCTTTCTTT.

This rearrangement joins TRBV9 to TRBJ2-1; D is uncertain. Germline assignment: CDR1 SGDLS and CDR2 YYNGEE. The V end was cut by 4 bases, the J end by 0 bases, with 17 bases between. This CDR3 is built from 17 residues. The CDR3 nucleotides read TGTGCCAGCAGCAGAAAATTGACCACAAGCTCCTACAATGAGCAGTTCTTC. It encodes CASSRKLTTSSYNEQFF.

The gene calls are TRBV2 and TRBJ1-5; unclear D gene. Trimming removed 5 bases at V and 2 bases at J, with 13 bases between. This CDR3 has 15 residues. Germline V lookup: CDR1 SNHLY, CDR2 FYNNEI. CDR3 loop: CASSTGSSGNQPQHF. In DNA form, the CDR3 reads TGTGCCAGCAGTACGGGCTCCTCGGGCAATCAGCCCCAGCATTTT.

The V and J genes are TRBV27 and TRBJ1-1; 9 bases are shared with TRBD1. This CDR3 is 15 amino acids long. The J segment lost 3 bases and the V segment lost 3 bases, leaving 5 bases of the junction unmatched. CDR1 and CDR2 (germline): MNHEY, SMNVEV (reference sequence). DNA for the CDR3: TGTGCCAGCAGTTTTGGGACAGGGTTGGACACTGAAGCTTTCTTT. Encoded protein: CASSFGTGLDTEAFF.

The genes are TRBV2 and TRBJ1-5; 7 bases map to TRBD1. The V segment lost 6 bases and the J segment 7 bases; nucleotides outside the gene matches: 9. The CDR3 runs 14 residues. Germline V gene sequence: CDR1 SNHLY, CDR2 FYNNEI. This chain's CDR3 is CASSPGGRRQPQHF. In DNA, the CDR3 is TGTGCCAGCAGCCCAGGGGGGAGGAGGCAGCCCCAGCATTTT.

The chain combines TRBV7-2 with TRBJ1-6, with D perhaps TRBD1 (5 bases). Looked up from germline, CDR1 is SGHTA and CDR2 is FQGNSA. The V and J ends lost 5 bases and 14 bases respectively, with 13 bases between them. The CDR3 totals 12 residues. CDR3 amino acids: CASSRLLGALHF. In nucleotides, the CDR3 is TGTGCCAGCAGCCGTCTATTAGGGGCCCTCCACTTT.

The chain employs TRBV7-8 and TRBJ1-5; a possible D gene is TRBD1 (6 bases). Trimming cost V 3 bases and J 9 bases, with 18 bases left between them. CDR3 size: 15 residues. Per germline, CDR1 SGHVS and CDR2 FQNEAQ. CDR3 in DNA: TGTGCCAGCAGCTTCCGGGACAATCTACGGTCGCCCCAGCATTTT. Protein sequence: CASSFRDNLRSPQHF.

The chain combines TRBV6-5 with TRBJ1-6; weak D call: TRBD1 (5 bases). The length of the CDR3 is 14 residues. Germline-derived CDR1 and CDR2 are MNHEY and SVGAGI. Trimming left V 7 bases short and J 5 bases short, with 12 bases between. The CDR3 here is CASTQGAHNSPLHF. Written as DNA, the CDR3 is TGTGCCAGCACCCAAGGGGCTCATAATTCACCCCTCCACTTT.

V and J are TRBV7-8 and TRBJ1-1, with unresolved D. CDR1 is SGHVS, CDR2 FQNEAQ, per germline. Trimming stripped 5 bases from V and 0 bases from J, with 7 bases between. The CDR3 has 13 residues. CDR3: CASSLTVNTEAFF. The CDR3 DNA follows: TGTGCCAGCAGCCTTACAGTGAACACTGAAGCTTTCTTT.

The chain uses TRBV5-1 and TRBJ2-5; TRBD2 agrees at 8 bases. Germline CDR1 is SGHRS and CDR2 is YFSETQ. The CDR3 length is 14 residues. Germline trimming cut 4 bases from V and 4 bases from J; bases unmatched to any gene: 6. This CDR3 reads CASSPSGGPETQYF. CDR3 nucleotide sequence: TGCGCCAGCAGCCCAAGCGGGGGTCCAGAGACCCAGTACTTC.

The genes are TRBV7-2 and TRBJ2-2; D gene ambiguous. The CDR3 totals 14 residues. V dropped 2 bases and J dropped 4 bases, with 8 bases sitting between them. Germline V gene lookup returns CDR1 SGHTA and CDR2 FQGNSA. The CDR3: CASSLNRFTGELFF. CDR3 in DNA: TGTGCCAGCAGCTTAAACCGGTTCACCGGGGAGCTGTTTTTT.

CDR3 coding DNA: TGTGCCAGCAGTACCCGGGAGACCTACGAGCAGTACTTC. It translates to CASSTRETYEQYF. J is TRBJ2-7 and V is TRBV25-1; D perhaps matches TRBD2 (6 bases). The germline V gene encodes CDR1 MGHDK and CDR2 SYGVNS. V lost 5 bases and J lost 2, with 10 bases in between. There are 13 residues in the CDR3.

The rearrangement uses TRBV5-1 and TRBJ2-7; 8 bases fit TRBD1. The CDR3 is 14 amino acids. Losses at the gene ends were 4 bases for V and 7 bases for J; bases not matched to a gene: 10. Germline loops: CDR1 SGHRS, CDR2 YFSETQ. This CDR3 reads CASSKDRGVREQYF. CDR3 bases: TGCGCCAGCAGCAAAGACAGGGGAGTTCGAGAGCAGTACTTC.

CDR3 in amino acids: CASSYSRGRVYGYTF. The DNA of the CDR3 is TGTGCCAGCAGTTACTCCAGGGGGCGCGTCTATGGCTACACCTTC. The chain uses TRBV6-5 and TRBJ1-2, with TRBD1 identical over 8 bases. The CDR3 sequence is 15 residues long. V trimming: 0 bases; J trimming: 4 bases; junction bases outside the gene matches: 4. Germline V gene data show CDR1 as MNHEY and CDR2 as SVGAGI.

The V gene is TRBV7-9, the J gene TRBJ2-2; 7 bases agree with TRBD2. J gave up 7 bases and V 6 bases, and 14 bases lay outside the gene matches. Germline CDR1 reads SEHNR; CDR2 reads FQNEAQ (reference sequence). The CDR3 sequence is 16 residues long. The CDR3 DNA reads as TGTGCCAGCAGGAGGGACTACCCGACTACGGTCGGGGAGCTGTTTTTT. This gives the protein CASRRDYPTTVGELFF.

CDR3 bases: TGCGCCAGCAGCCACACAGTAGCGGAAGAGACCCAGTACTTC. Translating gives CASSHTVAEETQYF. The rearrangement uses TRBV4-1 and TRBJ2-5; the D gene is possibly TRBD2 (6 bases). The CDR3 loop spans 14 amino acids. Trimming took 3 bases from V and 3 from J, leaving 11 bases between them. Germline-derived CDR1 and CDR2 are MGHRA and YSYEKL.

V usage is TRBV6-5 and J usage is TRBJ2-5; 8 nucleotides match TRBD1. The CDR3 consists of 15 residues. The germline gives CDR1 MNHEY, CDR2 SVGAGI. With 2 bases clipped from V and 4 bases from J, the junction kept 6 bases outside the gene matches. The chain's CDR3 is CASSYGQGVGETQYF. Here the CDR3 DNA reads TGTGCCAGCAGTTACGGACAGGGTGTGGGAGAGACCCAGTACTTC.

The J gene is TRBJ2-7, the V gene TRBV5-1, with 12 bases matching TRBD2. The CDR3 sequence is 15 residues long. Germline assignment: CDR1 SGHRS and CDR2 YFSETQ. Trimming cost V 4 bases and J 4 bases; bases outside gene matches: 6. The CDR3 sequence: CASSDPGLAGYEQYF. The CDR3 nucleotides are TGCGCCAGCAGCGATCCGGGACTAGCGGGTTACGAGCAGTACTTC.

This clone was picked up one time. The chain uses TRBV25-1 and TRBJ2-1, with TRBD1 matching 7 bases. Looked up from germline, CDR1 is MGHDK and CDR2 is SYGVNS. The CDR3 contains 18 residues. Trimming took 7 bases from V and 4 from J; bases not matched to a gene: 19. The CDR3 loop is CASTETGILNLTYNEQFF. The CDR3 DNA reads TGTGCCAGCACAGAGACAGGGATTCTTAATCTAACTTACAATGAGCAGTTCTTC.

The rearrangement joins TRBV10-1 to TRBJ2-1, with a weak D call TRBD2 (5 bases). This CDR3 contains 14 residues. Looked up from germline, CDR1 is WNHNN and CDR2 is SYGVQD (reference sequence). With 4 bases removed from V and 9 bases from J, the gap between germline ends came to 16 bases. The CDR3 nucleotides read TGCGCCAGCAGTGTGGCGGGCCCAATTGGTGAGCAGTTCTTC. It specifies CASSVAGPIGEQFF.

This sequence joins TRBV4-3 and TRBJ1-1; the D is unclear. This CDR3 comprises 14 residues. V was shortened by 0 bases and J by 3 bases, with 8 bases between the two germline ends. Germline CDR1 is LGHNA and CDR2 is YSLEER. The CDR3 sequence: CASSQEVSYTEAFF. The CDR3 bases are TGCGCCAGCAGCCAAGAGGTCTCCTACACTGAAGCTTTCTTT.